Below are 20 T cell receptor beta chains sequenced from a single sample in a study of T cell responses to AZD1222 COVID-19 vaccine. Repertoires were generated with immunoSEQ multiplex PCR, while TCRdb's copy carries only in-frame clones and drops some. The data contain 150,000 to 200,000 clones, under 95% of them singletons. This sample comprised peripheral blood, obtained 28 days after the second AZD1222 dose. Receptors originate from an adult who received the AZD1222 COVID-19 vaccine.

The chain uses TRBV2 and TRBJ1-2, with D possibly TRBD1 on 5 matching bases. Between the trimmed V and J ends, which lost 0 bases and 8 bases, there was a span of 13 bases. Germline V gene data show CDR1 as SNHLY and CDR2 as FYNNEI. The CDR3 length is 14 residues. The DNA of the CDR3 is TGTGCCAGCAGTGAAGCGCGGGGGGAACGGGGCTACACCTTC. It is translated as CASSEARGERGYTF.

This chain uses TRBV5-8 with TRBJ1-4; 10 bases match TRBD1. CDR1 SGHTS and CDR2 YDEGEE come from the germline V gene. The CDR3 loop spans 19 amino acids. J gave up 0 bases and V 0 bases, and 8 bases lay outside the gene matches. CDR3 loop: CASSLGTGQGPTTNEKLFF. DNA of the CDR3: TGTGCCAGCAGCTTGGGGACGGGACAGGGGCCCACAACTAATGAAAAACTGTTTTTT.

The rearrangement joins TRBV5-6 to TRBJ2-7; 7 bases map to TRBD1. After removal of 5 bases from V and 2 bases from J, the junction contained 10 bases not matched to a gene. There are 15 residues in the CDR3. Germline CDR1 SGHDT, CDR2 YYEEEE. CDR3 bases: TGTGCCAGCAGTTATACAGGGGCACTAACCTACGAGCAGTACTTC. It is translated as CASSYTGALTYEQYF.

The chain recombines TRBV5-1 with TRBJ2-3, with D unclear. Trimming took 3 bases from V and 0 from J, leaving 5 bases between them. CDR1 and CDR2 (germline): SGHRS, YFSETQ. This CDR3 spans 13 amino acids. The DNA for the CDR3 is TGCGCCAGCAGCTATACTAGCACAGATACGCAGTATTTT. Its translation: CASSYTSTDTQYF.

The chain has TRBV10-1 and TRBJ1-5; D gene ambiguous. The CDR3 has 12 residues. Germline CDR1 WNHNN, CDR2 SYGVQD (reference sequence). Trimming cost V 0 bases and J 9 bases, with 6 bases left between them. Here the CDR3 DNA reads TGCGCCAGCAGTGAGTCGCGGACGCCCCAGCATTTT. Amino acid sequence: CASSESRTPQHF.

The chain is built from TRBV19 and TRBJ2-1; maybe TRBD2 (5 bases). The CDR3 is 15 residues long. CDR1 and CDR2 (germline): LNHDA, SQIVND (reference sequence). V shed 3 bases and J shed 1 base, with 10 bases lying between them. This CDR3 reads CASSISAGSYNEQFF. The CDR3 coding sequence is TGTGCCAGTAGTATCTCCGCGGGTTCCTACAATGAGCAGTTCTTC. The variable domain in full, completed from reference TRBV19 and TRBJ2-1, reads DGGITQSPKYLFRKEGQNVTLSCEQNLNHDAMYWYRQDPGQGLRLIYYSQIVNDFQKGDIAEGYSVSREKKESFPLTVTSAQKNPTAFYLCASSISAGSYNEQFFGPGTRLTVL.

This rearrangement joins TRBV28 to TRBJ2-1; tentatively, D is TRBD1 (6 bases). V lost 1 base to trimming and J lost 5 bases, with 15 bases between them. The CDR3 loop spans 16 amino acids. Germline lookup yields CDR1 MDHEN and CDR2 SYDVKM. This CDR3 reads CASSLSPGQGHNEQFF. The CDR3 nucleotides are TGTGCCAGCAGTTTATCTCCGGGGCAGGGGCACAATGAGCAGTTCTTC.

The rearrangement links TRBV28 to TRBJ1-1; no firm D call. The germline V and J ends were trimmed by 5 bases and 0 bases, with 10 bases remaining between them. The germline V gene has CDR1 MDHEN and CDR2 SYDVKM. CDR3 length equals 14 residues. DNA of the CDR3: TGTGCCAGCAGTCCGGGTCCGGTGAACACTGAAGCTTTCTTT. This sequence encodes CASSPGPVNTEAFF.

The rearrangement joins TRBV9 to TRBJ1-4, with 12 bases aligning to TRBD1. The V gene end was trimmed by 3 bases and the J gene end by 10 bases; junction bases not matched to a gene: 10. The CDR3 covers 16 residues. From germline, CDR1 is SGDLS and CDR2 YYNGEE. As DNA, the CDR3 is TGTGCCAGCAGCGGGGTCCCGGGACAGGGGGCGGGAAAACTGTTTTTT. Its protein product is CASSGVPGQGAGKLFF. Full variable domain (remainder filled in from reference TRBV9 and TRBJ1-4): DSGVTQTPKHLITATGQRVTLRCSPRSGDLSVYWYQQSLDQGLQFLIQYYNGEERAKGNILERFSAQQFPDLHSELNLSSLELGDSALYFCASSGVPGQGAGKLFFGSGTQLSVL.

The chain joins TRBV20-1 to TRBJ1-2; 8 bases are a match to TRBD1. Germline V gives CDR1 DFQATT, CDR2 SNEGSKA (reference sequence). The CDR3 spans 13 residues. After removal of 3 bases from V and 6 bases from J, the junction contained 6 bases not matched to a gene. As DNA, the CDR3 is TGCAGTGCTAGTCCCGCAGGGGGCAATGGCTACACCTTC. It yields the protein CSASPAGGNGYTF.

This chain links TRBV11-2 with TRBJ2-3, with 8 bases that match TRBD2. CDR3 length: 16 residues. V dropped 5 bases and J dropped 4; count of bases not matched to a gene: 11. Germline CDR1 is SGHAT and CDR2 is FQNNGV. CDR3 protein: CASSPLGAGGSDTQYF. The DNA for the CDR3 is TGTGCCAGCAGCCCTTTGGGGGCGGGAGGTTCAGATACGCAGTATTTT.

The chain carries TRBV7-3 and TRBJ2-3; 7 bases are a match to TRBD1. V shed 1 base and J 8 bases; nucleotides not matched to a gene: 15. The length of the CDR3 is 17 residues. Germline V gene lookup returns CDR1 SGHTA and CDR2 FQGTGA. The CDR3 DNA follows: TGTGCCAGCAGCTTAATCTCAGGGGGAACCCTCACGGGTACGCAGTATTTT. It specifies CASSLISGGTLTGTQYF.

This chain joins TRBV20-1 and TRBJ2-3; 7 bases agree with TRBD2. Trimming removed 3 bases from V and 2 bases from J; junction bases left unmatched: 5. CDR1 and CDR2 from the germline V gene are DFQATT and SNEGSKA (reference sequence). The CDR3 totals 14 residues. As DNA, the CDR3 is TGCAGTGCTAGTTTCCGGGGGGACACAGATACGCAGTATTTT. Its translation: CSASFRGDTDTQYF.

The chain uses TRBV7-9 and TRBJ2-1; TRBD1 or TRBD2 may be the D gene (5 bases each). Trimming removed 5 bases at V and 6 bases at J, with 11 bases between. This CDR3 contains 13 residues. Per germline, CDR1 SEHNR and CDR2 FQNEAQ (reference sequence). The CDR3 loop is CASSPGTSNEQFF. The CDR3, as DNA: TGTGCCAGCAGCCCGGGGACGTCCAATGAGCAGTTCTTC. Filled out from reference TRBV7-9 and TRBJ2-1, the complete variable domain reads DTGVSQNPRHKITKRGQNVTFRCDPISEHNRLYWYRQTLGQGPEFLTYFQNEAQLEKSRLLSDRFSAERPKGSFSTLEIQRTEQGDSAMYLCASSPGTSNEQFFGPGTRLTVL.

V gene TRBV21-1 combines with J gene TRBJ1-2. TRBV21-1 has pseudogene status. The CDR3 contains 11 residues. CDR3 sequence reads: CASSKWVGYTF. CDR3 sequence (DNA): TGTGCCAGCAGCAAATGGGTTGGCTACACCTTC.

About this clone: Compared with germline, one end of the junction differs, possibly owing to a read error. The rearrangement uses TRBV18 and TRBJ2-4; 15 nucleotides align to TRBD2. Germline CDR1 is KGHSH and CDR2 is LQKENI. The CDR3 has 19 residues. CDR3 sequence: CASSPPAGLAGGGSNIQYF. In DNA, the CDR3 is TGTGCCAGCTCGCCACCGGCGGGACTAGCGGGAGGAGGGAGTAACATTCAGTACTTC.

The chain couples TRBV28 to TRBJ2-7; 9 bases align to TRBD2. Germline values: CDR1 MDHEN, CDR2 SYDVKM. Trimming took 2 bases from V and 2 from J; bases not matched to a gene: 4. The CDR3 covers 15 residues. CDR3 coding DNA: TGTGCCAGCAGTTTAAGCCTAGCGGGAACCTACGAGCAGTACTTC. Its protein is CASSLSLAGTYEQYF.

CDR3 sequence (DNA): TGTGCCAGCAGCTTAGGCCGACTAGCGGGAGCCGCGGATGAGCAGTTCTTC. Its protein product is CASSLGRLAGAADEQFF. V usage is TRBV7-9 and J usage is TRBJ2-1, with 12 bases aligning to TRBD2. V shed 1 base and J 8 bases; nucleotides not matched to a gene: 9. CDR3 size: 17 residues. Germline CDR1 and CDR2: SEHNR and FQNEAQ (reference sequence). The full variable domain, completed using reference TRBV7-9 and TRBJ2-1, is DTGVSQNPRHKITKRGQNVTFRCDPISEHNRLYWYRQTLGQGPEFLTYFQNEAQLEKSRLLSDRFSAERPKGSFSTLEIQRTEQGDSAMYLCASSLGRLAGAADEQFFGPGTRLTVL.

The count of this clone is one. The V gene is TRBV18, the J gene TRBJ2-5; TRBD2 matches 9 bases. V shed 4 bases, J shed 2 bases, and the junction held 8 bases outside the gene matches. CDR3 size: 16 residues. Germline V CDR1 and CDR2: KGHSH, LQKENI. The CDR3 DNA follows: TGTGCCAGCTCACTTCTTTCTAGCGGGGTTCAAGAGACCCAGTACTTC. Its protein product is CASSLLSSGVQETQYF.

V gene TRBV6-2 or TRBV6-3 combines with J gene TRBJ2-1, with 16 bases fitting TRBD2. This CDR3 contains 16 residues. Germline CDR1 reads MNHEY; CDR2 reads SVGEGT. Unmatched junction bases numbered 4, after V lost 2 bases and J lost 9 bases. DNA for the CDR3: TGTGCCAGCAGTTACGGGACTAGCGGGAGGGGTAGTGAGCAGTTCTTC. Its protein is CASSYGTSGRGSEQFF.